This entry describes one T cell receptor (beta chain). Its target is unknown. Constant-segment primers and 5'RACE yielded cDNA libraries for TCR alpha and TCR beta, each carrying sample barcodes and UMIs. TCRdb redid the calling of the 5' RACE reads with MiXCR, one entry per CDR3 protein. Here the sample spans roughly 380,000 distinct CDR3 sequences, 28% being singletons. The data belong to a study of T-cell memory formation after mild COVID-19. Overall study context: Clusters were largely donor specific. Study findings and constraints: Clones that contracted from day 15 to 85 were balanced CD4/CD8, while later expanders leaned CD4+. Pre-infection memory contained some responding clones, which suggested that cross-reactive memory had joined.

Per germline, CDR1 MNHEY and CDR2 SMNVEV (reference sequence). CDR3 length: 13 residues. The V gene end was trimmed by 8 bases and the J gene end by 0 bases; junction bases not matched to a gene: 2. The gene calls are TRBV27 and TRBJ1-1; 8 bases agree with TRBD1. Sequencing was done on a sample of PBMCs or a T cell subset sorted from them (not recorded which). The sequence came from an adult woman who had mild COVID-19 (a few samples of this study predate the infection). Cell type and time point are not known. CDR3 sequence (DNA): TGTGCCAGCTCGACAGGGGTGAACACTGAAGCTTTCTTT. It yields the protein CASSTGVNTEAFF.